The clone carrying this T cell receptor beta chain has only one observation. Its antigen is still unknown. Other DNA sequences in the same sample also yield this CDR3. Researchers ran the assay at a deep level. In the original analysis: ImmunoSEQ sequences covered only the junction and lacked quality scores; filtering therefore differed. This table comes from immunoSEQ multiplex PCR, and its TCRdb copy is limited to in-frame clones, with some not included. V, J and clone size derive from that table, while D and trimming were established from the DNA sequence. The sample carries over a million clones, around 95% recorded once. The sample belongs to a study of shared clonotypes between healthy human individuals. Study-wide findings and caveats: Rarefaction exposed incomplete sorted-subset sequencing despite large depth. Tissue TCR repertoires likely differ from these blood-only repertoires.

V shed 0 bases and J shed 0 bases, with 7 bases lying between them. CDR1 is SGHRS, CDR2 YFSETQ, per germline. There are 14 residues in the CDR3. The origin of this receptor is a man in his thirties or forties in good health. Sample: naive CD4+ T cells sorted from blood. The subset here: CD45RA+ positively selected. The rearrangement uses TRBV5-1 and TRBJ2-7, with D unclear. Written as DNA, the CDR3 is TGCGCCAGCAGCTTGGCCTCGAGCTCCTACGAGCAGTACTTC. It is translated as CASSLASSSYEQYF.